This T cell receptor beta chain was identified in a study of spatial heterogeneity in lung cancer. Study summary: Every unique TCR and UMI combination, on average, appeared more than ten times in raw reads.

The time point denotes: sample taken at primary tumor resection. Unsorted whole RNA from tumor, nontumor lung or frozen PBMC underwent sequencing. The donors, 70 to 80 patients with untreated early-stage non-small cell lung cancer, provided the samples. This clonotype was found many times. Its cognate antigen is unknown. A distinct unique molecular identifier was carried by each TCR cDNA molecule. A single record per CDR3 protein comes from TCRdb applying MiXCR to the 5' RACE reads. The table records about 86,000 distinct CDR3 sequences, roughly 13% of them present only once. Study-wide results and limits: At tumor resection, ubiquitous expanded TCRs were detected in blood more often than later.

Specimen: PBMCs, collected at surgery. The receptor was derived from a male donor with early-stage non-small cell lung cancer.

CDR3 loop: CASSYSEGPTEAFF. The CDR3 DNA reads TGTGCCAGCAGTTACTCGGAGGGACCCACTGAAGCTTTCTTT. The chain employs TRBV6-5 and TRBJ1-1; D might be TRBD1 (5 bases). The V and J ends lost 0 bases and 4 bases respectively, with 9 bases between them. This CDR3 has 14 residues. Germline lookup yields CDR1 MNHEY and CDR2 SVGAGI.